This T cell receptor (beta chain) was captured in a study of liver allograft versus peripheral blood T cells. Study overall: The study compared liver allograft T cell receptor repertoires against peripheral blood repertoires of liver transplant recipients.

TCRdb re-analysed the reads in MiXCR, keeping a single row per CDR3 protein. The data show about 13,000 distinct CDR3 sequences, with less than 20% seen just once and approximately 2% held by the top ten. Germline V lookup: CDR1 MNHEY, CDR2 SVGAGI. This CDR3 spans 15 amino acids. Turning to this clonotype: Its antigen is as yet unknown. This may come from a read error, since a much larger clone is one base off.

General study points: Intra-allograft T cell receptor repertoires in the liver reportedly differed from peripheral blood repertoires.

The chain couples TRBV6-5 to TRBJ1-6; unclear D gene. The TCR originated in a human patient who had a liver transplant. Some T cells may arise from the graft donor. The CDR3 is CASRELSSFNSPLHF. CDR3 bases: TGTGCCAGCAGAGAATTAAGCTCCTTTAATTCACCCCTCCACTTT.